This T cell receptor beta chain was documented in a study of neurological immune-mediated disorders. This clonotype has a count of ten or more. Its antigen is unknown. The V and J ends lost 2 bases and 5 bases, in that order; junction bases with no gene match: 17. The CDR3 consists of 19 residues. The sorted libraries were prepared using more than 850,000 CD4+ or CD8+ T cells that had themselves been sorted. The cDNA was synthesized by 5'RACE incorporating 10-nucleotide random UMIs. Over 160 million TCR-beta sequences from 15-18 subjects came from every sequencing run. TCRdb ran MiXCR on the 5' RACE reads and lists one entry per CDR3 protein. The sample has about 18,000 distinct CDR3 sequences, 11% to 15% seen once. Study-level findings and limits: None of the CDR3 amino acid sequences of expanded clones recurred across subjects, suggesting private repertoires in all groups.

Sample: CD4+ T cells from blood. This receptor was obtained from an older woman with HTLV-1-associated myelopathy (HAM/TSP). J is TRBJ2-2 and V is TRBV12-3 or TRBV12-4; 7 positions match TRBD1. Here the CDR3 reads CASSLSPKRGRGRTGELFF. In nucleotides, the CDR3 is TGTGCCAGCAGTTTATCCCCCAAGAGGGGGCGCGGTAGGACCGGGGAGCTGTTTTTT.